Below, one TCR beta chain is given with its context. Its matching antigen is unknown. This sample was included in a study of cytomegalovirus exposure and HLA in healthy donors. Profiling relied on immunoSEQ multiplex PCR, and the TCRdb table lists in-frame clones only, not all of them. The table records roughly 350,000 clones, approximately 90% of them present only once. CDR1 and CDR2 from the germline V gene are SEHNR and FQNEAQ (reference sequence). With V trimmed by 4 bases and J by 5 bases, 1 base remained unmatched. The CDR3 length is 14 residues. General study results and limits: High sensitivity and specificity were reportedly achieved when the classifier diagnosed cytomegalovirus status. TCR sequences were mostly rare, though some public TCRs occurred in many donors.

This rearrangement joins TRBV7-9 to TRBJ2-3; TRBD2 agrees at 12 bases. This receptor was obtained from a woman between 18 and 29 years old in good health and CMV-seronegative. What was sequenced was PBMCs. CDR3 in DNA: TGTGCCAGCAGCTCGGGACTAGCGGGAGATACGCAGTATTTT. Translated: CASSSGLAGDTQYF.